This T cell receptor beta chain was captured in a study of cytomegalovirus exposure and HLA in healthy donors. Findings and caveats of the study: Later analysis associated a missense DCLRE1C variant with TCR beta V- and J-gene trimming. Productive status was seen about 90% or about 30% of the time for most TCR beta V segments in an earlier analysis. Apparent HLA restriction characterized most CMV-associated TCR beta chains in a later analysis. In vitro data verified a few CMV-associated chains as specific for CMV antigens.

PCR employed 60 Vbeta and 13 Jbeta primers. Clones were read by immunoSEQ multiplex PCR, and TCRdb kept only the in-frame ones, dropping some. The table has roughly 130,000 clones, around 70% seen once. Regarding this clone: As yet, its antigen is unknown.

The receptor was derived from a middle-aged woman in good health and CMV-seropositive. Specimen: PBMCs.

The CDR3 nucleotides read TGTGCCAGCAGTTATACAGCTGGAAACACCATATATTTT. The encoded protein is CASSYTAGNTIYF. The V gene is TRBV6-5, the J gene TRBJ1-3; D gene ambiguous. The CDR3 loop spans 13 amino acids. Germline V CDR1 and CDR2: MNHEY, SVGAGI. Trimming took 3 bases from V and 2 from J, leaving 5 bases between them.